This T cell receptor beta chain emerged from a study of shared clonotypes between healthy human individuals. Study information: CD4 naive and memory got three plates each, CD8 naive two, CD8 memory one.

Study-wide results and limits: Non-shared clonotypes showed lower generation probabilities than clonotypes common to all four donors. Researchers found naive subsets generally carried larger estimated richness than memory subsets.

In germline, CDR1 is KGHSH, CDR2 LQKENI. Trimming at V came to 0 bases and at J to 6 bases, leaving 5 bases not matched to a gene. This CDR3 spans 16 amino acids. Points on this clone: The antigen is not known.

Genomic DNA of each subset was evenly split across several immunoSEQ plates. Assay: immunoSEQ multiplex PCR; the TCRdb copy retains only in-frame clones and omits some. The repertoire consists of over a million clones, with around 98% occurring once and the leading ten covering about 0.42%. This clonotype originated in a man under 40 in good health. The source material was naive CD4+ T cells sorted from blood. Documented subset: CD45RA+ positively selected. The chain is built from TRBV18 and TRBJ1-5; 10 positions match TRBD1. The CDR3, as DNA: TGTGCCAGCTCACCACCGGGACAGGGGATTAGTCAGCCCCAGCATTTT. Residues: CASSPPGQGISQPQHF.